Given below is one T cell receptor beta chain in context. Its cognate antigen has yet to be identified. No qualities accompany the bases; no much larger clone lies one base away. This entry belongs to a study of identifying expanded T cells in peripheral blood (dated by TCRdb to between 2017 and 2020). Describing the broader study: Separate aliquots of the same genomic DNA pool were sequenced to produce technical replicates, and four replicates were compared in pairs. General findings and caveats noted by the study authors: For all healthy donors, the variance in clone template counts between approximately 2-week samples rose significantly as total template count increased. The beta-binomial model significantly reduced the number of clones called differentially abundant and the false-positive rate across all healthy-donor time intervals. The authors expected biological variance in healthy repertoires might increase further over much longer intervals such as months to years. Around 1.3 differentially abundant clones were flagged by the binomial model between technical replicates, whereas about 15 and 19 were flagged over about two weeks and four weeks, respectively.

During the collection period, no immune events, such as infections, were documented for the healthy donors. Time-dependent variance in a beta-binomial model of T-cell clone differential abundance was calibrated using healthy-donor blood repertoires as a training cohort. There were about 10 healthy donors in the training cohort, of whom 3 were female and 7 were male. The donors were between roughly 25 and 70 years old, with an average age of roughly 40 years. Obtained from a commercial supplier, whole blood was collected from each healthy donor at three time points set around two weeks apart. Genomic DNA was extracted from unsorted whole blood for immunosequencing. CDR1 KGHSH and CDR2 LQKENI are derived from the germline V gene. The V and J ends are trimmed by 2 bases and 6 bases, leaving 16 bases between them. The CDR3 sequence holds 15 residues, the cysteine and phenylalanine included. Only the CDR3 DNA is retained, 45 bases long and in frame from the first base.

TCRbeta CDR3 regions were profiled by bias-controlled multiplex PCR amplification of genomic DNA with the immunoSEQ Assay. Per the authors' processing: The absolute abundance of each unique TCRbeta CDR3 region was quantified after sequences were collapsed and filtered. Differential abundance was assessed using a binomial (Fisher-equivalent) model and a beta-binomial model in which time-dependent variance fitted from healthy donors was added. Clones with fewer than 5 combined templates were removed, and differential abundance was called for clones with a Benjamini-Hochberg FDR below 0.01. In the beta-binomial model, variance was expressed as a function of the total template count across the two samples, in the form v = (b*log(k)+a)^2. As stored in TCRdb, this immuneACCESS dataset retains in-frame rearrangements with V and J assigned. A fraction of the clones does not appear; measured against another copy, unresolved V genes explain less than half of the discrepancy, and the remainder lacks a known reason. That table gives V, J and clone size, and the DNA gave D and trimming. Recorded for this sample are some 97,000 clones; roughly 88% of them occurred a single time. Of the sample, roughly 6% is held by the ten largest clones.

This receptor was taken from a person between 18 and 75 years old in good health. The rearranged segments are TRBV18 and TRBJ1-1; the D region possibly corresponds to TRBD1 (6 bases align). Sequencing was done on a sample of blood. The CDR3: CASSPTTGFRAEAFF. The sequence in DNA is TGTGCCAGCTCACCAACGACAGGATTTCGGGCTGAAGCTTTCTTT.